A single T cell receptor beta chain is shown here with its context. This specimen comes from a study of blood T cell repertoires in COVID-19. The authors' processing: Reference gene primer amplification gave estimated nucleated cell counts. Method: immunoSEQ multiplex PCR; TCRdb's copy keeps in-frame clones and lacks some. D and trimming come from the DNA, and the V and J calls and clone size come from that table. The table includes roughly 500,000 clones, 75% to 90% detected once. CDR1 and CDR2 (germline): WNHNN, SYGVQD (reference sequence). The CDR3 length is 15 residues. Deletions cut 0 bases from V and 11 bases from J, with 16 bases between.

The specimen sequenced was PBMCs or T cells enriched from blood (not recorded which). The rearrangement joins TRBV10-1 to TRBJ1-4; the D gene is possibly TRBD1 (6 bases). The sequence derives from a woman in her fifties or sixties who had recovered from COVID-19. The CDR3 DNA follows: TGCGCCAGCAGTGAGTCTGGACAAAGAAGGGGGAAACTGTTTTTT. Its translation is CASSESGQRRGKLFF.